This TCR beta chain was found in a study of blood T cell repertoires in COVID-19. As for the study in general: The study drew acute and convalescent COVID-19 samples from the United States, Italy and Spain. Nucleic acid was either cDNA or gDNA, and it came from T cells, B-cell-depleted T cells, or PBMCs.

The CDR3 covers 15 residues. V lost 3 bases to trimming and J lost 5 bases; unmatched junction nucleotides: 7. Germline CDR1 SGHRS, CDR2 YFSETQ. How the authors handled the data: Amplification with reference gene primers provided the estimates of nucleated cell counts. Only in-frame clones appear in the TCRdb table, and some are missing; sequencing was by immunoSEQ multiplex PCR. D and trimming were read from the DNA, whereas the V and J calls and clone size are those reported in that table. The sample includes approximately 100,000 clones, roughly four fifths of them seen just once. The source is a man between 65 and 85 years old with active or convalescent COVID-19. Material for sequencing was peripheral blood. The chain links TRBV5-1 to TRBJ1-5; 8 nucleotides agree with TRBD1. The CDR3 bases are TGCGCCAGCAGCTCTGGACAGGGCCAAGATCAGCCCCAGCATTTT. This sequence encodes CASSSGQGQDQPQHF.